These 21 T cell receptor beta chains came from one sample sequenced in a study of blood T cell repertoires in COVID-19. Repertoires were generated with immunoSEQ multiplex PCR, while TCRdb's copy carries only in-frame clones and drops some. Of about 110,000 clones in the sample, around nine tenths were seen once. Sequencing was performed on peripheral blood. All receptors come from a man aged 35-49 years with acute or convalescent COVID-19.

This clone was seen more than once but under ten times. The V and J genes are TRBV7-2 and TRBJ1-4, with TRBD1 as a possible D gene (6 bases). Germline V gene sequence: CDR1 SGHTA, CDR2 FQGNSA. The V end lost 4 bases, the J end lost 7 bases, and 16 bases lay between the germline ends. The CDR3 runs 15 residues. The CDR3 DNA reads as TGTGCCAGCAGCTGGGGAGGGGGTAGGAGTGAAAAACTGTTTTTT. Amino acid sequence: CASSWGGGRSEKLFF.

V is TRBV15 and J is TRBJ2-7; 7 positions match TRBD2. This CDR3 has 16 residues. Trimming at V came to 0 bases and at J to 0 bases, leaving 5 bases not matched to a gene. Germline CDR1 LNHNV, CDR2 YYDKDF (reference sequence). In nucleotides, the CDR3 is TGTGCCACCAGCAGAGATCCCGGGGGGAGCTCCTACGAGCAGTACTTC. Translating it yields CATSRDPGGSSYEQYF.

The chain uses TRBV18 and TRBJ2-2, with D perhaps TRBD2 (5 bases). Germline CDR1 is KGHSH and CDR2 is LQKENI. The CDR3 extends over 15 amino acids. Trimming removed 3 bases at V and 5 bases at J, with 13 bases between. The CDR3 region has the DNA TGTGCCAGCTCACCGTCCGTTACTAGGACCGGGGAGCTGTTTTTT. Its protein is CASSPSVTRTGELFF.

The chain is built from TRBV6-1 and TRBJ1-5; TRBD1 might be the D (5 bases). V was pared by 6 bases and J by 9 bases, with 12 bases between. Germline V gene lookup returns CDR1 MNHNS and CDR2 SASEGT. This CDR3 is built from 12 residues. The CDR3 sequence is CASSDSMGPQHF. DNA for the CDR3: TGTGCCAGCAGCGACAGCATGGGGCCCCAGCATTTT.

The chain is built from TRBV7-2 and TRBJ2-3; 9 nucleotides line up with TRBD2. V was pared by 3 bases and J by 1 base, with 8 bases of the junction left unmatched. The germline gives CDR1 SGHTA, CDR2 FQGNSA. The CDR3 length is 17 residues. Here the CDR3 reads CASSFQPSGARTDTQYF. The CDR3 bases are TGTGCCAGCAGCTTCCAACCTAGCGGGGCACGCACAGATACGCAGTATTTT.

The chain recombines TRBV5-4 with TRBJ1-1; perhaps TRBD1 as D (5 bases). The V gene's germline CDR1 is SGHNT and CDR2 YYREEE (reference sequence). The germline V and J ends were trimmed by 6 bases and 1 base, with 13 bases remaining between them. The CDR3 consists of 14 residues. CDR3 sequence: CASNPQGPNTEAFF. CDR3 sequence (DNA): TGTGCCAGCAACCCCCAGGGCCCGAACACTGAAGCTTTCTTT.

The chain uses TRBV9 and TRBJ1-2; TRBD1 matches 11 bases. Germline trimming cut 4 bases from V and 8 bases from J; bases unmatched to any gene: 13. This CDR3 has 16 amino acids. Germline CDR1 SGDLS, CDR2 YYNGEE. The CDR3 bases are TGTGCCAGCAGCCTCCAGGGGACAGGGGGAAACTTAGGCTACACCTTC. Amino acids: CASSLQGTGGNLGYTF. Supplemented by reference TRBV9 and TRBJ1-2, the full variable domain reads DSGVTQTPKHLITATGQRVTLRCSPRSGDLSVYWYQQSLDQGLQFLIQYYNGEERAKGNILERFSAQQFPDLHSELNLSSLELGDSALYFCASSLQGTGGNLGYTFGSGTRLTVV.

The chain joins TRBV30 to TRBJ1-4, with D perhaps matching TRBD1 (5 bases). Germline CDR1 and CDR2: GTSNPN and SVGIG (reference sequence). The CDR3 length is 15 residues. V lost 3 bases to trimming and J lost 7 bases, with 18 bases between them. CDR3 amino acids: CAWSDDRGEGEKLFF. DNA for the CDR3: TGTGCCTGGAGCGACGATCGGGGGGAGGGTGAAAAACTGTTTTTT.

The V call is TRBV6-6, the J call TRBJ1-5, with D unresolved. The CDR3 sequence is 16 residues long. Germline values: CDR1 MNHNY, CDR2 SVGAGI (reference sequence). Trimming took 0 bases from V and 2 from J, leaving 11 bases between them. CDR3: CASSYSITGGNQPQHF. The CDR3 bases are TGTGCCAGCAGTTACTCGATAACCGGGGGCAATCAGCCCCAGCATTTT.

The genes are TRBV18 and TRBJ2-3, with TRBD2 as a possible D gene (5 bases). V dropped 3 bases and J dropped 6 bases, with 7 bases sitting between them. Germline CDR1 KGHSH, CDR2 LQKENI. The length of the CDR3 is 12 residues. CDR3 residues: CASSPTGDTQYF. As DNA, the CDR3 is TGTGCCAGCTCACCTACGGGGGATACGCAGTATTTT.

The CDR3 coding sequence is TGTGCCAGCAGCTATCGACTAGCGGGTACCCAAGAGACCCAGTACTTC. This translates into CASSYRLAGTQETQYF. This sequence joins TRBV3-1 (or the pseudogene TRBV3-2) and TRBJ2-5; 10 bases match TRBD2. Germline V gene lookup returns CDR1 LGHDT and CDR2 YNNKEL (reference sequence). The junction had 7 bases not matched to a gene; V was cut back by 5 bases and J by 1 base. CDR3 length equals 16 residues.

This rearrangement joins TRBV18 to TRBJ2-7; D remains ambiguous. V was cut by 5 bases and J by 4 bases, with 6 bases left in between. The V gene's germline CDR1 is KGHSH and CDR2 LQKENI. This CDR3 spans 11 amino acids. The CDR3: CASSSEYEQYF. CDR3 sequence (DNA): TGTGCCAGCTCATCAGAATACGAGCAGTACTTC.

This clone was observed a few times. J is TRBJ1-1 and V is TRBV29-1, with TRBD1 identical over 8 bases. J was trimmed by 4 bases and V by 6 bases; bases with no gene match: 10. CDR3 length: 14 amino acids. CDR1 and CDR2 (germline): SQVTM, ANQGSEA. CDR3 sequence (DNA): TGCAGCGTCTCGACAGGGGCAAAGGGCACTGAAGCTTTCTTT. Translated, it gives CSVSTGAKGTEAFF. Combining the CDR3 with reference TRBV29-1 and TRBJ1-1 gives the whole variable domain SAVISQKPSRDICQRGTSLTIQCQVDSQVTMMFWYRQQPGQSLTLIATANQGSEATYESGFVIDKFPISRPNLTFSTLTVSNMSPEDSSIYLCSVSTGAKGTEAFFGQGTRLTVV.

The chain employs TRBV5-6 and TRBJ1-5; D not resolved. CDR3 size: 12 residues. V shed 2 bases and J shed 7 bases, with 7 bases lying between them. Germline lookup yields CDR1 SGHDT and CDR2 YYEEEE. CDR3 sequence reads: CASSFLSQPQHF. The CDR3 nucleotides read TGTGCCAGCAGCTTCCTTAGCCAGCCCCAGCATTTT.

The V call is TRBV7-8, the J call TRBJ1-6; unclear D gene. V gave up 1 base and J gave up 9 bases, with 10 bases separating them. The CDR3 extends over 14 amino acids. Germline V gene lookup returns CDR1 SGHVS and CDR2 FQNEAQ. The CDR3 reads CASSLEQKTSPLHF. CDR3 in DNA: TGTGCCAGCAGCTTAGAACAGAAGACTTCACCCCTCCACTTT.

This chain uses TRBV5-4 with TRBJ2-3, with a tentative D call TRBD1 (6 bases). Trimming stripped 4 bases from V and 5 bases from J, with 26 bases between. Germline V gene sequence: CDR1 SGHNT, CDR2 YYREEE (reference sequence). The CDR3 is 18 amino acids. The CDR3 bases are TGTGCCAGCAGCCCCCGGGACATGGGCTTTCCCCGGGGAGATACGCAGTATTTT. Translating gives CASSPRDMGFPRGDTQYF. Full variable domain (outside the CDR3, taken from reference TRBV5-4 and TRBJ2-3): ETGVTQSPTHLIKTRGQQVTLRCSSQSGHNTVSWYQQALGQGPQFIFQYYREEENGRGNFPPRFSGLQFPNYSSELNVNALELDDSALYLCASSPRDMGFPRGDTQYFGPGTRLTVL.

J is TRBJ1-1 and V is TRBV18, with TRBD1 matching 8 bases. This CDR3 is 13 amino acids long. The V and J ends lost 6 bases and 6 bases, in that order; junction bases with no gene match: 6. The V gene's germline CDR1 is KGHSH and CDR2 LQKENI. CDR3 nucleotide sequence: TGTGCCAGCTCCGTGGACAGGGCCCCTGAAGCTTTCTTT. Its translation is CASSVDRAPEAFF.

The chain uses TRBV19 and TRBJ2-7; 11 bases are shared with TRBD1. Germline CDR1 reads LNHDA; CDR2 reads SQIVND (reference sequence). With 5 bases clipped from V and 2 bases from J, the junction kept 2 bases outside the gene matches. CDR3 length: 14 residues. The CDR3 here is CASSWGQGAYEQYF. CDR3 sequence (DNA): TGTGCCAGTAGTTGGGGACAGGGGGCCTACGAGCAGTACTTC.

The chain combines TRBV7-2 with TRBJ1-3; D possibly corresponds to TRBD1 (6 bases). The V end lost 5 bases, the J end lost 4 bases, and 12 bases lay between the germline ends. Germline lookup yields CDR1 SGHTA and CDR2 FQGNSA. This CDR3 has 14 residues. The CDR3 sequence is CASSTGTQGNTIYF. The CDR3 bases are TGTGCCAGCAGCACGGGGACACAAGGAAACACCATATATTTT.

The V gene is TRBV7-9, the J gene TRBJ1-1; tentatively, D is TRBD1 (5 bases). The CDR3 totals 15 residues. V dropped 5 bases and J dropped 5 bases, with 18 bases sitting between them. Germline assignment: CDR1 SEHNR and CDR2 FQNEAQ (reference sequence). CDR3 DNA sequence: TGTGCCAGCAGCCACAGGTTGCAGGGAAGAACTGAAGCTTTCTTT. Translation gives CASSHRLQGRTEAFF.

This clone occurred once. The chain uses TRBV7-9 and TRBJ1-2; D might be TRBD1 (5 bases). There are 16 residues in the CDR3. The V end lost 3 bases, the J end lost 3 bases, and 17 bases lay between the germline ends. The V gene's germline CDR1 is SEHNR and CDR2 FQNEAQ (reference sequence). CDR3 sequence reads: CASSFSESRADYGYTF. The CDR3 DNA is TGTGCCAGCAGCTTTAGTGAGAGCAGGGCGGACTATGGCTACACCTTC.